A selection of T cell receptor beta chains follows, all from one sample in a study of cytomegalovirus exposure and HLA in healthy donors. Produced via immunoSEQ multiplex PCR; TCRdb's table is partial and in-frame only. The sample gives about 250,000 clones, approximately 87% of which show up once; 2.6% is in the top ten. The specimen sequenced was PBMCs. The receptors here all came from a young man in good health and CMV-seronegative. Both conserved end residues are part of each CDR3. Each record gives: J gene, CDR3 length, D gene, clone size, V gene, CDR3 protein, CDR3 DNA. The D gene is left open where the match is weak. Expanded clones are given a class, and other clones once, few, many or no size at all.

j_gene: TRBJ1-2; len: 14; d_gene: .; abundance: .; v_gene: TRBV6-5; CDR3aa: CASTSLGAGYGYTF; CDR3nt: TGTGCCAGCACCTCCTTGGGGGCGGGCTATGGCTACACCTTC
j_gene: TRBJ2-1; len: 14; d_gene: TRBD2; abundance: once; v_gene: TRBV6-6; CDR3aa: CASTRGGPENEQFF; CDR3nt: TGTGCCAGCACACGGGGGGGTCCTGAGAATGAGCAGTTCTTC
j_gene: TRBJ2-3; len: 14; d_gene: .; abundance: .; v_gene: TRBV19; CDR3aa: CASSPGWGTDTQYF; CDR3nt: TGTGCCAGTAGCCCAGGGTGGGGCACAGATACGCAGTATTTT
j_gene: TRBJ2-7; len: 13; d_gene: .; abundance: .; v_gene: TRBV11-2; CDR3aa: CASSLSRHYEQYF; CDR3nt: TGTGCCAGCAGCTTATCCAGACATTACGAGCAGTACTTC
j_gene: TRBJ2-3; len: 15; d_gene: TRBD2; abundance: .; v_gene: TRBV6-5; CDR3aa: CASNPLAGGTDTQYF; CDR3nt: TGTGCCAGCAACCCACTAGCGGGGGGAACAGATACGCAGTATTTT
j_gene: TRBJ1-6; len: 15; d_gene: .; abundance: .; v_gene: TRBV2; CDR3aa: CASSLSSGMGSPLHF; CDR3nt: TGTGCCAGCAGTCTCTCATCCGGGATGGGTTCACCCCTCCACTTT
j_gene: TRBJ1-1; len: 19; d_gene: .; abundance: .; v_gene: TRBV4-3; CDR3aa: CASSQSKVVGARVNTEAFF; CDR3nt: TGCGCCAGCAGCCAGAGCAAGGTTGTAGGGGCGCGAGTTAACACTGAAGCTTTCTTT
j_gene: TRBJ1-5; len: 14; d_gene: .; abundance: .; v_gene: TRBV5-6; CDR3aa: CASSLEYSNQPQHF; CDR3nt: TGTGCCAGCAGCTTGGAATATAGCAATCAGCCCCAGCATTTT
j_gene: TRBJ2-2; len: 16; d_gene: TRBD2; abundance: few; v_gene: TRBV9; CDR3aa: CASSPSAGADTGELFF; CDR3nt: TGTGCCAGCAGCCCTTCAGCGGGAGCGGACACCGGGGAGCTGTTTTTT
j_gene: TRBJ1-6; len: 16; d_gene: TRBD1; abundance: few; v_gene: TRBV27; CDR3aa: CASSSPSGQVASPLHF; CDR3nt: TGTGCCAGCAGTTCCCCGTCGGGACAGGTCGCATCACCCCTCCACTTT
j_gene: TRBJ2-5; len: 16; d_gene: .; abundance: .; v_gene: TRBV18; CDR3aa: CASSPRGGLHTETQYF; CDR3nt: TGTGCCAGCTCACCACGGGGCGGCCTGCATACAGAGACCCAGTACTTC
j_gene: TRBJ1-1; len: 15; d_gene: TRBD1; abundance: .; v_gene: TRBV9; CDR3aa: CASSVGGQGATEAFF; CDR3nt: TGTGCCAGCAGCGTAGGTGGACAGGGAGCAACTGAAGCTTTCTTT
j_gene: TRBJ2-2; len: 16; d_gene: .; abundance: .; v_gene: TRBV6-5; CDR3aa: CASSFTLGGGTGELFF; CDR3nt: TGTGCCAGCAGTTTCACCTTGGGGGGTGGCACCGGGGAGCTGTTTTTT
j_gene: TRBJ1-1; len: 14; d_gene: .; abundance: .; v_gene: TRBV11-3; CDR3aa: CASSQEGAATEAFF; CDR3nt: TGTGCCAGCAGCCAAGAAGGGGCGGCCACTGAAGCTTTCTTT
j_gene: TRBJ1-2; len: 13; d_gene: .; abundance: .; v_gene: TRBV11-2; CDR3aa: CASSLGQNYGYTF; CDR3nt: TGTGCCAGCAGCTTAGGCCAGAACTATGGCTACACCTTC
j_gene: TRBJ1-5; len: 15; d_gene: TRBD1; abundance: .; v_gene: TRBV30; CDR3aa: CACRVGQGASQPQHF; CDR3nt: TGTGCCTGCAGAGTGGGACAGGGGGCTTCTCAGCCCCAGCATTTT
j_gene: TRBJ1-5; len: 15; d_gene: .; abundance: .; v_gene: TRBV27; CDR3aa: CASSPVRAGSGPQHF; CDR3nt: TGTGCCAGCAGCCCCGTGAGGGCGGGCTCCGGGCCCCAGCATTTT
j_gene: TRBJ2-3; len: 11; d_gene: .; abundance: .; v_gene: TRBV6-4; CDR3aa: CASIPEDTQYF; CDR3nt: TGTGCCAGCATCCCAGAAGATACGCAGTATTTT
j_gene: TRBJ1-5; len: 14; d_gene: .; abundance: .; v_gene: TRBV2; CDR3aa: CASTWALEEQPQHF; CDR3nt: TGTGCCAGCACCTGGGCCCTGGAGGAACAGCCCCAGCATTTT
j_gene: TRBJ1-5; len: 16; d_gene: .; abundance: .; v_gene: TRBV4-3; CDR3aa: CASSQDRTGPPQPQHF; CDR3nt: TGCGCCAGCAGCCAAGATCGTACAGGGCCCCCTCAGCCCCAGCATTTT
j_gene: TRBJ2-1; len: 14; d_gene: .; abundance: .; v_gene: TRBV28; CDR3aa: CACGGGYSYNEQFF; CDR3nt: TGTGCCTGTGGTGGGGGCTACTCCTACAATGAGCAGTTCTTC
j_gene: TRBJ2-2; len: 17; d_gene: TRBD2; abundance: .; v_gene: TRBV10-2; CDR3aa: CASRGTSGRVNTGELFF; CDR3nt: TGCGCCAGCAGGGGGACTAGCGGGAGGGTGAACACCGGGGAGCTGTTTTTT
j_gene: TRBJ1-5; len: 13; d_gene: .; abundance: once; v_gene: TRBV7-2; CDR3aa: CASSLDNNQPQHF; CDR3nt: TGTGCCAGCAGCTTAGATAATAATCAGCCCCAGCATTTT
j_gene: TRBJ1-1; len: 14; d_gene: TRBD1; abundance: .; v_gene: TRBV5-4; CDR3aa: CASSLRDRDTEAFF; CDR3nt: TGTGCCAGCAGCTTACGGGACAGGGATACTGAAGCTTTCTTT
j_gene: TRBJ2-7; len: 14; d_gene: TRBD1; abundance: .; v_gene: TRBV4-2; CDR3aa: CASSYTGTDYEQYF; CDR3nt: TGTGCCAGCAGCTACACCGGGACAGACTACGAGCAGTACTTC
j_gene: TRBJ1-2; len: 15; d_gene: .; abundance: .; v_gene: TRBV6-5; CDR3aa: CASSYSGQLNYGYTF; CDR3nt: TGTGCCAGCAGTTACTCGGGCCAGTTAAACTATGGCTACACCTTC
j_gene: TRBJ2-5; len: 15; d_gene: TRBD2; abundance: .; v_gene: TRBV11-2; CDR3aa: CASSSQTSRLGTQYF; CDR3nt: TGTGCCAGCAGCTCCCAGACTAGCAGGCTTGGGACCCAGTACTTC
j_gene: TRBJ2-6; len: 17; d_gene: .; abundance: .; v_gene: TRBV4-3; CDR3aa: CASSQEYTPSGANVLTF; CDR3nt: TGCGCCAGCAGCCAAGAGTATACTCCATCTGGGGCCAACGTCCTGACTTTC
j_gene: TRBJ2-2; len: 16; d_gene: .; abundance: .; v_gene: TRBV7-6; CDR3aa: CASSLEASGNTGELFF; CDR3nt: TGTGCCAGCAGCTTAGAAGCGAGTGGTAACACCGGGGAGCTGTTTTTT
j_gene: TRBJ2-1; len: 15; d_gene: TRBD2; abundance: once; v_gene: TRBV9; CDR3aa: CASSVATSGGSEQFF; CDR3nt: TGTGCCAGCAGCGTAGCGACTAGCGGGGGGAGTGAGCAGTTCTTC
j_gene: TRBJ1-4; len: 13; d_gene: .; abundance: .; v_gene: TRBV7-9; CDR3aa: CASSRPSGEKLFF; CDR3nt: TGTGCCAGCAGCCGACCATCAGGGGAGAAACTGTTTTTT
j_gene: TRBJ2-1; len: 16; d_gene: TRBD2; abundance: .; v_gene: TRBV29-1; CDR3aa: CSHTRGLAGGRGEQFF; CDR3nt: TGCAGCCACACTAGGGGTTTAGCGGGGGGCCGAGGCGAGCAGTTCTTC
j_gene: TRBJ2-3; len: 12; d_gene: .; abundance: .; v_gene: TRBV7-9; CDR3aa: CASSLSADTQYF; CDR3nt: TGTGCCAGCAGCTTGAGCGCAGATACGCAGTATTTT
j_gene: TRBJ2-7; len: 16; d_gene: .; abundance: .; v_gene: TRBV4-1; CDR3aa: CASSQDPRWGSYEQYF; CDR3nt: TGCGCCAGCAGCCAAGATCCTCGTTGGGGCAGCTACGAGCAGTACTTC
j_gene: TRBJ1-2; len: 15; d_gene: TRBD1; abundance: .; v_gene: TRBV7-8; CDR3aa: CASSPRRDRDYGYTF; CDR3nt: TGTGCCAGCAGCCCAAGGAGGGACAGAGACTATGGCTACACCTTC
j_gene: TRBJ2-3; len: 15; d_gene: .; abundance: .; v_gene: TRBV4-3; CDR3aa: CASSQVRGAVDTQYF; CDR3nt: TGCGCCAGCAGCCAAGTTCGGGGAGCGGTAGATACGCAGTATTTT
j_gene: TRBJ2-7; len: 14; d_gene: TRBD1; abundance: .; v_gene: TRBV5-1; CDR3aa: CASSLIGQGYEQYF; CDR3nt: TGCGCCAGCAGCTTGATAGGACAGGGATACGAGCAGTACTTC
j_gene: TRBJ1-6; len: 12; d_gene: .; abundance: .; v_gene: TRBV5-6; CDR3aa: CASSLGDSPLHF; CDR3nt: TGTGCCAGCAGCTTGGGAGATTCACCCCTCCACTTT
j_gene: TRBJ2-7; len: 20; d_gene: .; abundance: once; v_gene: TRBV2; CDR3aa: CASSEDNYFEQVRLTYEQYF; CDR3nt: TGTGCCAGCAGTGAAGACAATTACTTCGAACAGGTCCGGTTGACCTACGAGCAGTACTTC
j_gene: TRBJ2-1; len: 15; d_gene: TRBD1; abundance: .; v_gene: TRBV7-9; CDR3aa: CASSQEDRGRGEQFF; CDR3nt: TGTGCCAGCAGCCAAGAGGACAGGGGGCGAGGTGAGCAGTTCTTC
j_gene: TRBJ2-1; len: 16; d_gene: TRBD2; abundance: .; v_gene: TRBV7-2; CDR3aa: CASRSGLAGAGNEQFF; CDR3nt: TGTGCCAGCAGATCCGGACTAGCGGGAGCGGGCAATGAGCAGTTCTTC
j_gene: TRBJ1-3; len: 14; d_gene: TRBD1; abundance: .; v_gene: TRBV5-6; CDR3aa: CASSYTGGENTIYF; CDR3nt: TGTGCCAGCAGCTATACAGGGGGCGAGAACACCATATATTTT
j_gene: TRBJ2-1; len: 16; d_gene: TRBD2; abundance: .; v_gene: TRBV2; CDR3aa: CASSAPGLAAYNEQFF; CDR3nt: TGTGCCAGCAGCGCACCGGGACTAGCGGCCTACAATGAGCAGTTCTTC
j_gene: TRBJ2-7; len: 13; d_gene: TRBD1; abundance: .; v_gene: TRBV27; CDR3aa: CASSPGQGYEQYF; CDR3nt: TGTGCCAGCAGCCCGGGACAGGGCTACGAGCAGTACTTC
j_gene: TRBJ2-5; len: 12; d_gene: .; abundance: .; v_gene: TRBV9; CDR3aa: CASSASQETQYF; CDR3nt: TGTGCCAGCAGCGCGAGCCAAGAGACCCAGTACTTC
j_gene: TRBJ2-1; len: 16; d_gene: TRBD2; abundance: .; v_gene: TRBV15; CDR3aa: CATSRASGGGGNEQFF; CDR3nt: TGTGCCACCAGCAGAGCCAGTGGGGGGGGAGGCAATGAGCAGTTCTTC
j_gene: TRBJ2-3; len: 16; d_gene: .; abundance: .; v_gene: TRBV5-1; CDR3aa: CASSLALGWGTDTQYF; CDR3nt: TGCGCCAGCAGCTTAGCGCTAGGCTGGGGCACAGATACGCAGTATTTT
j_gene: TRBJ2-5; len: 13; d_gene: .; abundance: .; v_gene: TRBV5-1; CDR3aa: CASSDGIEETQYF; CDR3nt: TGCGCCAGCAGCGACGGGATTGAAGAGACCCAGTACTTC
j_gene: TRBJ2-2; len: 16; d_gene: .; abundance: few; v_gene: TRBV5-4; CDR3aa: CASSSTGSGNTGELFF; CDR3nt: TGTGCCAGCAGCTCCACAGGTTCGGGGAACACCGGGGAGCTGTTTTTT
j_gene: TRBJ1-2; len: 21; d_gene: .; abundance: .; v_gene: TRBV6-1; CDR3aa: CASSEALTNHSTGHPNYGYTF; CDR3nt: TGTGCCAGCAGTGAAGCATTGACCAACCACTCGACAGGACATCCTAACTATGGCTACACCTTC
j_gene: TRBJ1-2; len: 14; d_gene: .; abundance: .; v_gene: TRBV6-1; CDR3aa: CASSESLINYGYTF; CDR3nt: TGTGCCAGCAGTGAAAGCCTGATTAACTATGGCTACACCTTC
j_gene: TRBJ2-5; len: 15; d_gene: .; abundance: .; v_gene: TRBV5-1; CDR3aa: CASSIATSSAGTQYF; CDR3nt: TGCGCCAGCAGCATAGCTACTAGCTCGGCAGGGACCCAGTACTTC
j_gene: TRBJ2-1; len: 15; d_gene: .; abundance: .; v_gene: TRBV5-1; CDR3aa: CASSYMDSSYNEQFF; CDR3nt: TGCGCCAGCAGCTACATGGACAGCTCCTACAATGAGCAGTTCTTC
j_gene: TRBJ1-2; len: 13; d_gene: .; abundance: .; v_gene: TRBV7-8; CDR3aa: CASRTQEGYGYTF; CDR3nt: TGTGCCAGCAGAACCCAGGAGGGCTATGGCTACACCTTC
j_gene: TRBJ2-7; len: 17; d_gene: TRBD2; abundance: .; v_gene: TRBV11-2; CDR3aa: CASSMGAPRGLVYEQYF; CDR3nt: TGTGCCAGCAGCATGGGCGCCCCCCGGGGACTAGTCTACGAGCAGTACTTC
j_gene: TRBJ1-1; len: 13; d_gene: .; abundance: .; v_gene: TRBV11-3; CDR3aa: CASSSTGNTEAFF; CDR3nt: TGTGCCAGCAGCTCAACAGGGAACACTGAAGCTTTCTTT
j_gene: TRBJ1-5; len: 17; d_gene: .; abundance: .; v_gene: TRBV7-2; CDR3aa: CASSLERTGTVNQPQHF; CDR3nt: TGTGCCAGCAGCTTAGAGCGAACAGGGACGGTAAATCAGCCCCAGCATTTT